The T cell receptor beta chain described here comes from a study of post-analysis software for immune sequencing data. Findings of the study overall: The five TRBV segments detected at higher frequency in patients than in controls included TRBV5-6, TRBV5-1 and TRBV20-1.

CDR1 SGHTA and CDR2 FQGNSA come from the germline V gene. This CDR3 is 19 amino acids long. Unique molecular identifiers were built into the TCR beta cDNA libraries. Each sample of about 0.9 to 10 million input T cells yielded around 500,000 cDNA molecules, so each molecule approximated one T cell. TCRdb used MiXCR to reprocess the PCR reads, holding one entry per CDR3 protein. The table records a few hundred thousand distinct CDR3 sequences, about 38% of them present only once. Note on this clonotype: The antigen is undetermined. Sequence at one end of the junction differs from germline and may be a read error.

The rearrangement joins TRBV7-2 to TRBJ1-4, with 7 positions matching TRBD1. Sequenced material: blood. The receptor was isolated from a girl aged 5-17 years with multiple sclerosis. This CDR3 reads CASSSGQHAGDGTSEKPFF. In DNA, the CDR3 is TGTGCCAGCAGCTCGGGACAGCATGCGGGCGACGGAACGAGTGAAAAACCGTTTTTT.